Presented here are 23 T cell receptor beta chains from one specimen sequenced in a study of shared clonotypes between healthy human individuals. Data came from immunoSEQ multiplex PCR; TCRdb stores just in-frame clones and leaves some out. This sample has about 700,000 clones, with around two thirds found just once. The sequenced material came from memory CD4+ T cells sorted from blood. Specified subset: CD45RA-negative fraction. The receptors derive from a woman in her 30s in good health.

The chain has TRBV7-8 and TRBJ1-4; possible D gene TRBD1, 6 bases. The V gene's germline CDR1 is SGHVS and CDR2 FQNEAQ. The CDR3 runs to 17 residues. Trimming stripped 0 bases from V and 0 bases from J, with 11 bases between. For the CDR3, the DNA is TGTGCCAGCAGCTTAGCTTCTAGGGGGACAACTAATGAAAAACTGTTTTTT. Its translation: CASSLASRGTTNEKLFF.

The chain employs TRBV2 and TRBJ1-5; 7 positions match TRBD1. The CDR3 has 15 residues. Trimming took 4 bases from V and 2 from J; bases not matched to a gene: 5. In germline, CDR1 is SNHLY, CDR2 FYNNEI. The CDR3 loop is CASSGQGLGNQPQHF. CDR3 DNA: TGTGCCAGCAGTGGACAGGGTCTGGGCAATCAGCCCCAGCATTTT. The full variable domain, rest sourced from reference TRBV2 and TRBJ1-5, is EPEVTQTPSHQVTQMGQEVILRCVPISNHLYFYWYRQILGQKVEFLVSFYNNEISEKSEIFDDQFSVERPDGSNFTLKIRSTKLEDSAMYFCASSGQGLGNQPQHFGDGTRLSIL.

With respect to this clone: A much more abundant neighbour one base away suggests this may be a read error. This specimen includes other DNA sequences encoding the same CDR3. J is TRBJ1-3 and V is TRBV28, with TRBD1 matching 7 bases. With V trimmed by 5 bases and J by 1 base, 2 bases remained unmatched. The CDR3 contains 14 residues. From germline, CDR1 is MDHEN and CDR2 SYDVKM. CDR3 in amino acids: CASSPTGSGNTIYF. CDR3 bases: TGTGCCAGCAGTCCGACAGGGTCTGGAAACACCATATATTTT.

With respect to this clone: Other DNA sequences in this specimen translate into the identical CDR3. The CDR3 sequence: CASSPQGQETQYF. The CDR3, as DNA: TGTGCCAGCTCACCTCAGGGACAAGAGACCCAGTACTTC. The chain has TRBV18 and TRBJ2-5; a possible D gene is TRBD1 (5 bases). V was clipped by 3 bases and J by 2 bases, with 7 bases between them. The CDR3 extends over 13 amino acids. Germline V gives CDR1 KGHSH, CDR2 LQKENI.

In this sample, this clone turned up a few times. J is TRBJ1-1 and V is TRBV13, with 8 bases identical to TRBD1. CDR1 and CDR2 (germline): PRHDT, FYEKMQ (reference sequence). This CDR3 is 15 amino acids long. J was trimmed by 1 base and V by 5 bases; bases with no gene match: 6. The DNA for the CDR3 is TGTGCCAGCAGCACCTACGACAGGGGGAACACTGAAGCTTTCTTT. Translation gives CASSTYDRGNTEAFF.

Ten or more counts support this clone. The chain employs TRBV29-1 and TRBJ1-1, with TRBD1 as a possible D gene (5 bases). Looked up from germline, CDR1 is SQVTM and CDR2 is ANQGSEA. The CDR3 is 12 amino acids. Deletions cut 6 bases from V and 7 bases from J, with 15 bases between. The CDR3 here is CSVGPRFSEAFF. The CDR3 DNA is TGCAGCGTGGGACCTAGGTTTAGTGAAGCTTTCTTT.

This sequence joins TRBV28 and TRBJ2-2, with 13 bases aligning to TRBD2. V lost 6 bases, J lost 13 bases, and 11 bases stayed unmatched. This CDR3 spans 15 amino acids. CDR1 is MDHEN and CDR2 is SYDVKM in the germline V gene. The chain's CDR3 is CASSPGLAGAVVLFF. CDR3 bases: TGTGCCAGCAGCCCCGGACTAGCGGGAGCGGTAGTGCTGTTTTTT.

This clone was detected once. The J gene is TRBJ1-1, the V gene TRBV4-1; D is unresolved. In germline, CDR1 is MGHRA, CDR2 YSYEKL. Between the trimmed V and J ends, which lost 0 bases and 5 bases, there was a span of 16 bases. This CDR3 is 16 amino acids long. Written as DNA, the CDR3 is TGCGCCAGCAGCCAAGATCTCGGGTTCCGAGGGACTGAAGCTTTCTTT. The encoded protein is CASSQDLGFRGTEAFF.

The table lists this clone with a few counts. Other DNA variants within this sample encode the same CDR3. The genes are TRBV5-1 and TRBJ1-1, with no clear D. The CDR3 contains 14 residues. V shed 0 bases and J shed 1 base, with 7 bases lying between them. Germline V gene lookup returns CDR1 SGHRS and CDR2 YFSETQ. The DNA for the CDR3 is TGCGCCAGCAGCTTGGGACCCACGAACACTGAAGCTTTCTTT. This gives the protein CASSLGPTNTEAFF.

This rearrangement joins TRBV6-5 to TRBJ2-2, with D uncertain. The CDR3 spans 16 residues. V lost 0 bases and J 0 bases, leaving 8 bases between the germline ends. The germline CDR1 and CDR2 sequences are MNHEY and SVGAGI. The CDR3 sequence: CASSYSTWTNTGELFF. CDR3 coding DNA: TGTGCCAGCAGTTACTCCACCTGGACGAACACCGGGGAGCTGTTTTTT.

The chain recombines TRBV10-3 with TRBJ1-2, with 8 bases identical to TRBD1. This CDR3 spans 16 amino acids. The V gene's germline CDR1 is ENHRY and CDR2 SYGVKD. V dropped 3 bases and J dropped 1; count of bases not matched to a gene: 7. In DNA form, the CDR3 reads TGTGCCATCAGTGAAGGTACAGGGGGGAATAACTATGGCTACACCTTC. The encoded protein is CAISEGTGGNNYGYTF.

The chain carries TRBV5-1 and TRBJ2-3, with D tentatively TRBD1 or TRBD2 (5 bases each). The CDR3 runs 16 residues. Trimming stripped 6 bases from V and 0 bases from J, with 17 bases between. Germline loops: CDR1 SGHRS, CDR2 YFSETQ. The chain's CDR3 is CASTNTRGPSTDTQYF. In nucleotides, the CDR3 is TGCGCCAGCACCAACACTAGGGGCCCTAGCACAGATACGCAGTATTTT.

This clone was observed a single time. V and J are TRBV7-8 and TRBJ1-2; tentative D call: TRBD1 (5 bases). Germline CDR1 is SGHVS and CDR2 is FQNEAQ. This CDR3 has 14 amino acids. V was shortened by 4 bases and J by 2 bases, with 11 bases between the two germline ends. The CDR3 bases are TGTGCCAGCAGCTGGATGACAGCGAACTATGGCTACACCTTC. Its translation is CASSWMTANYGYTF.

This clone was observed a handful of times. The gene calls are TRBV28 and TRBJ2-7; 8 nucleotides match TRBD2. V was pared by 8 bases and J by 2 bases, with 5 bases of the junction left unmatched. The CDR3 is made up of 13 amino acids. Germline CDR1 reads MDHEN; CDR2 reads SYDVKM. CDR3 loop: CASRTSRTYEQYF. The CDR3 region has the DNA TGTGCCAGCCGGACTAGCCGAACCTACGAGCAGTACTTC.

V gene TRBV19 combines with J gene TRBJ2-7, with D uncertain. The CDR3 extends over 15 amino acids. Between the trimmed V and J ends, which lost 3 bases and 5 bases, there was a span of 17 bases. In germline, CDR1 is LNHDA, CDR2 SQIVND (reference sequence). Here the CDR3 DNA reads TGTGCCAGTAGTATCGCCGGAGCGTGGAGCAACGAGCAGTACTTC. Protein product: CASSIAGAWSNEQYF.

The CDR3 region is CASSYFEKLFF. The CDR3 DNA follows: TGTGCCAGCAGTTATTTTGAAAAACTGTTTTTT. This sequence joins TRBV2 and TRBJ1-4; D ambiguous. Germline lookup yields CDR1 SNHLY and CDR2 FYNNEI. The V gene lost 5 bases and the J gene lost 7 bases, with 5 bases spanning the gap. This CDR3 region has 11 residues.

This chain connects TRBV5-4 to TRBJ1-2; possibly TRBD1 for D (6 bases). Germline assignment: CDR1 SGHNT and CDR2 YYREEE (reference sequence). Trimming took 0 bases from V and 2 from J, leaving 8 bases between them. The CDR3 totals 14 residues. This CDR3 is CASSLGTANYGYTF. CDR3 bases: TGTGCCAGCAGCTTGGGGACAGCCAACTATGGCTACACCTTC.

This chain connects TRBV5-6 to TRBJ1-5; D might be TRBD1 (5 bases). With 2 bases removed from V and 6 bases from J, the gap between germline ends came to 9 bases. The CDR3 is 13 residues long. The germline CDR1 and CDR2 sequences are SGHDT and YYEEEE. DNA for the CDR3: TGTGCCAGCAGCTTCGGGGGGAGTCAGCCCCAGCATTTT. Protein sequence: CASSFGGSQPQHF.

The sample holds one count of this clone. Within the sample, other DNA sequences also encode this same CDR3. This sequence joins TRBV28 and TRBJ1-2; D remains ambiguous. Trimming cost V 2 bases and J 2 bases, with 6 bases left between them. The CDR3 is 13 amino acids. The germline V gene has CDR1 MDHEN and CDR2 SYDVKM. CDR3 sequence reads: CASSLTVNYGYTF. CDR3 nucleotides: TGTGCCAGCAGTTTAACTGTAAACTATGGCTACACCTTC.

The rearrangement uses TRBV25-1 and TRBJ2-1, with 8 bases lining up with TRBD1. CDR3 length: 18 amino acids. Per the germline V gene, CDR1 is MGHDK and CDR2 is SYGVNS. V was clipped by 1 base and J by 4 bases; unmatched bases: 12. CDR3 region: CASSESRTGRGEYNEQFF. CDR3 coding DNA: TGTGCCAGCAGTGAATCCCGGACAGGGCGCGGGGAGTACAATGAGCAGTTCTTC.

This clone has only a few counts. The gene calls are TRBV30 and TRBJ1-3; D gene unclear. The V gene lost 4 bases and the J gene lost 0 bases, with 4 bases spanning the gap. From germline, CDR1 is GTSNPN and CDR2 SVGIG (reference sequence). The CDR3 extends over 12 amino acids. CDR3 nucleotide sequence: TGTGCCTGGAAGGCCTCTGGAAACACCATATATTTT. Protein product: CAWKASGNTIYF.

CDR3 nucleotides: TGTGCCAGCAGCTTATCACAGGGCGTGGAAAAACTGTTTTTT. As protein: CASSLSQGVEKLFF. The chain employs TRBV7-8 and TRBJ1-4; the D gene is possibly TRBD1 (6 bases). Trimming left V 2 bases short and J 8 bases short, with 12 bases between. This CDR3 has 14 amino acids. Germline values: CDR1 SGHVS, CDR2 FQNEAQ.

This clone occurred a few times. This chain joins TRBV5-1 and TRBJ1-2, with unresolved D. The V and J ends lost 0 bases and 0 bases respectively, with 9 bases between them. Germline V CDR1 and CDR2: SGHRS, YFSETQ. This CDR3 has 15 residues. CDR3 DNA sequence: TGCGCCAGCAGCTTGGTCGTAACAGCTAACTATGGCTACACCTTC. Protein product: CASSLVVTANYGYTF.